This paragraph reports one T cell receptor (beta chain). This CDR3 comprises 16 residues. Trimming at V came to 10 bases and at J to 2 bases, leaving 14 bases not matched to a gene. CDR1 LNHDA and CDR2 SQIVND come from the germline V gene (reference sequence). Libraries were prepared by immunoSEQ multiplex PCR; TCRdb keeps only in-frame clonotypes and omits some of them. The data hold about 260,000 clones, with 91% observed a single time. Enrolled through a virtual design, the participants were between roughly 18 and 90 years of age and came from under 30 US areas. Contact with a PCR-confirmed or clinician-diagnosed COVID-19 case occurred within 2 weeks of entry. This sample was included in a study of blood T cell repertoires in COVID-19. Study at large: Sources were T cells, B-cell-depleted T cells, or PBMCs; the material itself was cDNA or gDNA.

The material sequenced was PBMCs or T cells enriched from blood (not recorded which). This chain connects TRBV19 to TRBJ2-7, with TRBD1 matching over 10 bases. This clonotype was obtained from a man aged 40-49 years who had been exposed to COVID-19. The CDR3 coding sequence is TGTGCCACCTCCCGGGACAGGGGAGCCCCCACCTACGAGCAGTACTTC. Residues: CATSRDRGAPTYEQYF.